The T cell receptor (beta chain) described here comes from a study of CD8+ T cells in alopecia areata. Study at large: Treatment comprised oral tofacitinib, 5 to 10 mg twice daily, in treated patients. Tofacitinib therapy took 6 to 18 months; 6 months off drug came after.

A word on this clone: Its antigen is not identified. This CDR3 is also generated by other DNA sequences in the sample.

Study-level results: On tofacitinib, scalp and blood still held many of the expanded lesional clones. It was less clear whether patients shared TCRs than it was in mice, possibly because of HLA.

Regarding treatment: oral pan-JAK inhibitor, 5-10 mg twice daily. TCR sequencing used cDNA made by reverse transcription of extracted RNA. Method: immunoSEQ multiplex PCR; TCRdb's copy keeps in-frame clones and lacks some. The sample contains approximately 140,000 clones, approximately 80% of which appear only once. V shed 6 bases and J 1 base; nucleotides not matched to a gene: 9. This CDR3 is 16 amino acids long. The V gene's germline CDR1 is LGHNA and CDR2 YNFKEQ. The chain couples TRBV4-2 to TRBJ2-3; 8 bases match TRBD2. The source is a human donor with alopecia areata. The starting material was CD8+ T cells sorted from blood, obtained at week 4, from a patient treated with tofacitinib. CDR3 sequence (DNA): TGTGCCAGCAGTCTTTCCCCGGGACTAGGCACAGATACGCAGTATTTT. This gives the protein CASSLSPGLGTDTQYF.